Each of the 5 T cell receptor beta chains below was sequenced from the same sample in a study of molecular identifiers for immune sequencing clone quantification. From the PCR reads, TCRdb called clonotypes with MiXCR, one entry per CDR3 protein. This sample has 80,000 to 100,000 distinct CDR3 sequences, with approximately 24% found just once. The sequencing input was naive CD8+ T cells from blood, with Jurkat cell RNA spiked in. Indicated subset: FACS-sorted CD8+CD4-CCR7+CD45RA+ naive T cells. Receptors originate from a human donor in good health. Some libraries in this study had Jurkat cell RNA spiked in.

This chain links TRBV9 with TRBJ1-1; 8 nucleotides match TRBD1. The CDR3 covers 15 residues. V lost 4 bases, J lost 3 bases, and 8 bases stayed unmatched. Germline lookup yields CDR1 SGDLS and CDR2 YYNGEE. CDR3 amino acids: CASSPRTGSYTEAFF. The CDR3 DNA follows: TGTGCCAGCAGCCCCCGGACAGGGTCGTACACTGAAGCTTTCTTT.

This sequence joins TRBV9 and TRBJ2-3; TRBD2 agrees at 13 bases. The CDR3 loop spans 17 amino acids. The V and J ends lost 0 bases and 2 bases, in that order; junction bases with no gene match: 3. From germline, CDR1 is SGDLS and CDR2 YYNGEE. The CDR3 reads CASSVGGTSGITDTQYF. DNA of the CDR3: TGTGCCAGCAGCGTAGGTGGGACTAGCGGGATCACAGATACGCAGTATTTT. Together with reference TRBV9 and TRBJ2-3, the CDR3 gives the full variable domain: DSGVTQTPKHLITATGQRVTLRCSPRSGDLSVYWYQQSLDQGLQFLIQYYNGEERAKGNILERFSAQQFPDLHSELNLSSLELGDSALYFCASSVGGTSGITDTQYFGPGTRLTVL.

This clonotype was detected many times. V usage is TRBV7-9 and J usage is TRBJ2-7; 7 bases align to TRBD1. Germline V gene sequence: CDR1 SEHNR, CDR2 FQNEAQ (reference sequence). There are 13 residues in the CDR3. V shed 5 bases, J shed 5 bases, and the junction held 6 bases outside the gene matches. The CDR3 nucleotides are TGTGCCAGCAGCCTCTTGACAGGGAACGAGCAGTACTTC. This encodes CASSLLTGNEQYF.

This clonotype was counted many times. The chain uses TRBV6-5 and TRBJ2-3; unclear D gene. V lost 6 bases and J 1 base, leaving 8 bases between the germline ends. This CDR3 has 13 amino acids. CDR1 is MNHEY and CDR2 is SVGAGI in the germline V gene. CDR3 sequence reads: CASRWLGTDTQYF. CDR3 in DNA: TGTGCCAGCAGATGGCTTGGCACAGATACGCAGTATTTT.

This clonotype was observed at least ten times. The chain combines TRBV5-1 with TRBJ2-7; 7 bases are a match to TRBD1. Germline CDR1 reads SGHRS; CDR2 reads YFSETQ. CDR3 length: 13 residues. The J segment lost 3 bases and the V segment lost 3 bases, leaving 3 bases of the junction unmatched. The CDR3 here is CASSYGTDYEQYF. In DNA form, the CDR3 reads TGCGCCAGCAGCTACGGGACAGACTACGAGCAGTACTTC.